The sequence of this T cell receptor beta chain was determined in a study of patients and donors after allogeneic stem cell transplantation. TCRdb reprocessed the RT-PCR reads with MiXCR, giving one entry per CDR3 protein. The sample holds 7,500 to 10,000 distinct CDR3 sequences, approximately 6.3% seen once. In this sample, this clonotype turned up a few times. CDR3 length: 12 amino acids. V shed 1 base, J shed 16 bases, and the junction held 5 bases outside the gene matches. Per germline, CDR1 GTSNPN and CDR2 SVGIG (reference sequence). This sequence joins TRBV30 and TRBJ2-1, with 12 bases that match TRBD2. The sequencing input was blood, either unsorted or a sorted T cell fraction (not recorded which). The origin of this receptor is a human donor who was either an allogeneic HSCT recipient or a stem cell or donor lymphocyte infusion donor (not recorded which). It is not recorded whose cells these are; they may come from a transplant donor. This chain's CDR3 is CAWSATSGSSFF. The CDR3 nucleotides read TGTGCCTGGAGTGCGACTAGCGGGAGTTCTTTCTTC.